The sequence of this T cell receptor (beta chain) was determined in a study of OX40 agonist ivuxolimab in advanced cancers. This table comes from immunoSEQ multiplex PCR, and its TCRdb copy is limited to in-frame clones, with some not included. The sample holds over 25,000 clones, 81% seen once. Trimming removed 8 bases from V and 3 bases from J, with 10 bases in between. The CDR3 runs to 13 residues. Germline loops: CDR1 ENHRY, CDR2 SYGVKD. The chain carries TRBV10-3 and TRBJ2-2; D might be TRBD1 (6 bases). This material consisted of CD4+ or CD8+ T cells sorted from blood, taken in a trial of the OX40 agonist ivuxolimab. The origin of this receptor is an adult with an advanced solid tumor such as melanoma, head and neck, liver or kidney cancer. The CDR3 loop reads CAIGGSDTGELFF. DNA of the CDR3: TGTGCCATCGGGGGCTCGGACACCGGGGAGCTGTTTTTT.